Shown below are 7 T cell receptor beta chains from a single sample sequenced in a study of post-analysis software for immune sequencing data. What these receptors recognize is not known. Study-wide points: TRBV segments more frequent in patients than in controls numbered several and included TRBV5-6, TRBV5-1 and TRBV20-1.

Unique molecular identifiers were present in the TCR beta cDNA libraries. One entry per CDR3 protein results from TCRdb running MiXCR on the PCR reads. The data hold 170,000 or so distinct CDR3 sequences, with roughly 31% observed a single time. Sequenced sample: blood. The receptors stem from a girl aged 10 to 17 with multiple sclerosis.

This clonotype has ten or more counts. CDR3 DNA: TGTGCCAGCAGCTTTGCAGGGGAAGAGACCCAGTACTTC. Amino acids: CASSFAGEETQYF. This rearrangement joins TRBV7-3 to TRBJ2-5, with TRBD1 as a possible D gene (6 bases). Germline V gene sequence: CDR1 SGHTA, CDR2 FQGTGA. V was shortened by 3 bases and J by 3 bases, with 8 bases between the two germline ends. The CDR3 is 13 residues long.

Many counts were recorded for this clonotype. This chain links TRBV28 with TRBJ2-7; D ambiguous. The germline CDR1 and CDR2 sequences are MDHEN and SYDVKM. Trimming removed 5 bases at V and 4 bases at J, with 9 bases between. The CDR3 runs to 12 residues. CDR3 bases: TGTGCCAGCAGTACCGAACCGTACGAGCAGTACTTC. Protein: CASSTEPYEQYF. Variable domain in full (rest from reference TRBV28 and TRBJ2-7): DVKVTQSSRYLVKRTGEKVFLECVQDMDHENMFWYRQDPGLGLRLIYFSYDVKMKEKGDIPEGYSVSREKKERFSLILESASTNQTSMYLCASSTEPYEQYFGPGTRLTVT.

The chain uses TRBV6-1 and TRBJ2-3; 7 bases are shared with TRBD2. Germline V lookup: CDR1 MNHNS, CDR2 SASEGT. The CDR3 consists of 14 residues. Unmatched junction bases numbered 7, after V lost 8 bases and J lost 2 bases. The CDR3 bases are TGTGCCAGCGGCGGGAGCTGGCACACAGATACGCAGTATTTT. It yields the protein CASGGSWHTDTQYF.

A note on this clonotype: One end of the junction does not line up with germline, which may come from a read error. V gene TRBV7-2 combines with J gene TRBJ2-1; 11 positions agree with TRBD2. The CDR3 is made up of 16 amino acids. CDR1 is SGHTA and CDR2 is FQGNSA in the germline V gene. The DNA of the CDR3 is TGTGCCAGCGGCTTATCCGGGACTAGCGGCTACAATGAGCAGTTCTTC. Translating gives CASGLSGTSGYNEQFF.

This clonotype has a count of ten or more. The rearrangement links TRBV7-9 to TRBJ2-5; D might be TRBD2 (6 bases). Looked up from germline, CDR1 is SEHNR and CDR2 is FQNEAQ (reference sequence). This CDR3 comprises 14 residues. Trimming shortened V by 5 bases and J by 5 bases, and 15 bases separated the two germline ends. CDR3 DNA sequence: TGTGCCAGCAGCCCCGGAGGGCTAGGCGAGACCCAGTACTTC. As protein: CASSPGGLGETQYF.

A word on this clonotype: A much larger clonotype is one base distant, so this may be a read error. The chain carries TRBV7-2 and TRBJ2-7; possible D gene TRBD2, 6 bases. V lost 0 bases, J lost 7 bases, and 16 bases lay in between. Germline assignment: CDR1 SGHTA and CDR2 FQGNSA. The length of the CDR3 is 15 residues. CDR3 in DNA: TGTGCCAGCAGCTTAGCGGGAGGACCTTACAATGAGCAGTACTTC. It translates to CASSLAGGPYNEQYF.

About this clonotype: A much larger clone is a single base away; this may be a read error. Likely a read error: the CDR3 ends without its conserved phenylalanine or tryptophan. This chain connects TRBV14 to TRBJ2-7; D remains unclear. Trimming took off 1 base at V and 3 bases at J, with 19 bases between the two ends. The CDR3 is 17 residues long. Germline V gene data show CDR1 as SGHDN and CDR2 as FVKESK. The chain's CDR3 is CASSQVPDEVPYYEQYC. The CDR3 DNA reads TGTGCCAGCAGCCAAGTCCCGGATGAAGTCCCCTACTACGAGCAGTACTGC.